This entry features one T cell receptor beta chain sequence. Its antigen is not identified. Naive CD8 cells comprised CD45RO-negative, CCR7-positively selected cells, excluding terminally differentiated effector memory CD45RA+ cells. Within Nashville, Tennessee resided all donors, each a Caucasian adult. Only in-frame clones appear in the TCRdb table, and some are missing; sequencing was by immunoSEQ multiplex PCR. The sample carries 500,000 to 700,000 clones, 90% to 95% recorded once. The CDR3 has 11 residues. CDR1 is MNHEY, CDR2 SMNVEV, per germline (reference sequence). This sample is part of a study of shared clonotypes between healthy human individuals. Whole-study results and caveats: Memory subsets had estimated richness that was generally smaller than that of naive subsets. It was observed that 4% to 6% of naive CD4 clonotypes were shared across a few donors.

This sequence was found in a woman aged 25-40 years in good health. The rearrangement links TRBV27 to TRBJ2-5, with no clear D. The J call may be in error: the DNA end matches TRBJ2-7 better. Material: naive CD8+ T cells sorted from blood. In DNA form, the CDR3 reads TGTGCCAGCAGTACACTCTACGAGCAGTACTTC. Its translation is CASSTLYEQYF.